The clone carrying this T cell receptor beta chain has a count of ten or more. What it binds is unknown. Molecular barcoded adaptors covering alpha/delta and beta/gamma chains were used on roughly 400 ng RNA. Via MiXCR, TCRdb re-called the reads, giving one row per CDR3 protein. The table shows approximately 41,000 distinct CDR3 sequences, with 13% occurring only once. This entry belongs to a study of read filtering for tumor transcriptome and immune sequencing. Study background: The cohort had over 16 men and over eleven women aged roughly 45 to 90, mean roughly 70 years.

Study results and caveats: RNA-seq captured clonotypes less deeply and reliably than IR-seq. This fraction held mixed bone marrow immune cells after CD138-negative sorting.

This clonotype was obtained from a donor at least 40 years old with multiple myeloma. The material sequenced was a population of CD138-negative cells sorted from bone marrow.

The chain's CDR3 is CASFGPTSGSDEQFF. Written as DNA, the CDR3 is TGTGCCAGCTTCGGACCGACTAGCGGGAGCGATGAGCAGTTCTTC. This chain links TRBV7-9 with TRBJ2-1; the match to TRBD2 covers 12 bases. Germline V gene data show CDR1 as SEHNR and CDR2 as FQNEAQ (reference sequence). V lost 8 bases and J lost 8; bases outside the gene matches: 10. The CDR3 is 15 amino acids.